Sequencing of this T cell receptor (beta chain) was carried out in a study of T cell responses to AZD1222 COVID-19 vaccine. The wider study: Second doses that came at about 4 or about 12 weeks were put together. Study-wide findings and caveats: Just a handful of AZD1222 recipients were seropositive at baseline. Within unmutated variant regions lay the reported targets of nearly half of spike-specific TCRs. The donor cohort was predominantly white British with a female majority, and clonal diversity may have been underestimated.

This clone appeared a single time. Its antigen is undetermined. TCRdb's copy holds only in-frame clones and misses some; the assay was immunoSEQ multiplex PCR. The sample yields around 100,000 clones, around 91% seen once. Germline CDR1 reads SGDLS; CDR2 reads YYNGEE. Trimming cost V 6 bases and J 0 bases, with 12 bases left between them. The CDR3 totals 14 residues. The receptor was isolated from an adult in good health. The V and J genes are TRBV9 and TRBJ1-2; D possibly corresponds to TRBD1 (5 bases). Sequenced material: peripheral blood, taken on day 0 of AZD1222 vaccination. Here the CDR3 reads CASTLTATNYGYTF. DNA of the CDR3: TGTGCCAGCACCTTGACAGCCACTAACTATGGCTACACCTTC.